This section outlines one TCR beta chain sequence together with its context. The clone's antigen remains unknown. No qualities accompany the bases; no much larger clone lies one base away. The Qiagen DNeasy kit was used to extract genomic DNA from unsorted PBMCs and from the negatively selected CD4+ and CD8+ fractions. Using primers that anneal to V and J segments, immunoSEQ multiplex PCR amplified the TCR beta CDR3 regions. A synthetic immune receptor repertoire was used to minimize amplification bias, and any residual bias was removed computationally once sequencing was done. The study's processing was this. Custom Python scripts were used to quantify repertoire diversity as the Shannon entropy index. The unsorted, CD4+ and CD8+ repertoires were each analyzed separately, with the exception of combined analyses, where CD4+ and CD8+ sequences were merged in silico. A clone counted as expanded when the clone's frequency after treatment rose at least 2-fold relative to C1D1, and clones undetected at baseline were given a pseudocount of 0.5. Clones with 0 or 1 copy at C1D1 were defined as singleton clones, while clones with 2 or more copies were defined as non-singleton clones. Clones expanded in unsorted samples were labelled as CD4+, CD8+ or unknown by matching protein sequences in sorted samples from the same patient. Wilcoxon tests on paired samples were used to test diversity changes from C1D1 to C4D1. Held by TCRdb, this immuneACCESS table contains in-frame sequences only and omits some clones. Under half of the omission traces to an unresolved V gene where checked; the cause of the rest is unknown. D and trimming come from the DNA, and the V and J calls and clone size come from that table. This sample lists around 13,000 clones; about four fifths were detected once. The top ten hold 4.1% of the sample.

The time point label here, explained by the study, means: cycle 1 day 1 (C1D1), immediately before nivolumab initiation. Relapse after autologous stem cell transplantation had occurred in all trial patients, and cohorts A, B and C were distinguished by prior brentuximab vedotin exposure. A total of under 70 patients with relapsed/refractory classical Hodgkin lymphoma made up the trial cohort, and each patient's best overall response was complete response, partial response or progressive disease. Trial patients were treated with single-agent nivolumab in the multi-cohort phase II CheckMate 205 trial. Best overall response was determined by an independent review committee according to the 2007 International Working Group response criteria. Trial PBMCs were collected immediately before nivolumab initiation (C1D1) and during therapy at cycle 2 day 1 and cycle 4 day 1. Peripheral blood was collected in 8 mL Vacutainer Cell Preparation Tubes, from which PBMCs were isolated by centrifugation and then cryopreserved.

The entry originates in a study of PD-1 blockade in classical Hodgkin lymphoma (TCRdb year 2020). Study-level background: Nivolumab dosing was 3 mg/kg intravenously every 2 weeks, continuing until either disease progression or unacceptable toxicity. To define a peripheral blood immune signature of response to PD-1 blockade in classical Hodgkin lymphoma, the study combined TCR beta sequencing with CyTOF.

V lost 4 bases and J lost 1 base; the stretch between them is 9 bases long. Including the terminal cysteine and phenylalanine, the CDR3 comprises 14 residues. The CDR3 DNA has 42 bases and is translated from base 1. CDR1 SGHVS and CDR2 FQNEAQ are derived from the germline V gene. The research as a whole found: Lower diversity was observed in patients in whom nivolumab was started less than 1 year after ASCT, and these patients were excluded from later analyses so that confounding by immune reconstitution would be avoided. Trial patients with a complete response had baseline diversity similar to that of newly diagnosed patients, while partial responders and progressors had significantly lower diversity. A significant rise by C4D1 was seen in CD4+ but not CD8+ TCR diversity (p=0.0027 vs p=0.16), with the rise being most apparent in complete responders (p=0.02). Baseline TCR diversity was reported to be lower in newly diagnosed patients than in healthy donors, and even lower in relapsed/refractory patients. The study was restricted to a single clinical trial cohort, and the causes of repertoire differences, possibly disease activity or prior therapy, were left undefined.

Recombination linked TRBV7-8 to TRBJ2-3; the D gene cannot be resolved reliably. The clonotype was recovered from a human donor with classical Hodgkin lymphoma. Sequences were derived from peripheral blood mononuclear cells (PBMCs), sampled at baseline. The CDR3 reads CASSSPNGTDTQYF. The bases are TGTGCCAGCAGCTCCCCTAACGGCACAGATACGCAGTATTTT.